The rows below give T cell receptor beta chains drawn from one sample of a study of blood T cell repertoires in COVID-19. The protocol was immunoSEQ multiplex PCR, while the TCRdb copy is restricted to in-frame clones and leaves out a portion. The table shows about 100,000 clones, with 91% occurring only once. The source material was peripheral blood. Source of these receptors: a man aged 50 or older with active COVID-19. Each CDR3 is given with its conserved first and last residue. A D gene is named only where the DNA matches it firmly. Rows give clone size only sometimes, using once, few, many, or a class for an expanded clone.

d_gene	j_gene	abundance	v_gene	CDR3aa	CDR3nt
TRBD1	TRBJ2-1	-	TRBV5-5	CASSRESRGRSYNEQFF	TGTGCCAGCAGCCGTGAATCCAGGGGGCGCTCCTACAATGAGCAGTTCTTC
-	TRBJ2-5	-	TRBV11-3	CASSVGTNLQETQYF	TGTGCCAGCAGCGTCGGGACAAATCTGCAAGAGACCCAGTACTTC
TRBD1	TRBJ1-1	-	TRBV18	CASSRTGTGGSNTEAFF	TGTGCCAGCTCACGAACCGGGACAGGGGGCTCGAACACTGAAGCTTTCTTT
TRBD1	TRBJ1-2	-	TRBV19	CASSFTGGGGYTF	TGTGCCAGTAGTTTCACAGGGGGCGGTGGCTACACCTTC
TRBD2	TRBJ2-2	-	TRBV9	CASSVAGGSNTGELFF	TGTGCCAGCAGCGTAGCGGGGGGGTCGAACACCGGGGAGCTGTTTTTT
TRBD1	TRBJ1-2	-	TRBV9	CASSVAATTGGPPNYGYTF	TGTGCCAGCAGCGTAGCGGCAACGACAGGGGGACCTCCTAACTATGGCTACACCTTC
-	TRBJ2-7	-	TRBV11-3	CASSFIGAEQYF	TGTGCCAGCAGCTTTATAGGGGCCGAGCAGTACTTC
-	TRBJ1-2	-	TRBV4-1	CASSRRGNYGYTF	TGCGCCAGCAGCCGCCGGGGGAACTATGGCTACACCTTC
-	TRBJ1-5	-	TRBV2	CASSAPSGQPQHF	TGTGCCAGCAGTGCGCCGTCCGGTCAGCCCCAGCATTTT
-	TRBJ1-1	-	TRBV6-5	CASSPRDKNTEAFF	TGTGCCAGCAGCCCCAGGGACAAGAACACTGAAGCTTTCTTT
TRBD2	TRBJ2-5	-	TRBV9	CASSVGGTSGQETQYF	TGTGCCAGCAGCGTCGGGGGGACTAGCGGACAAGAGACCCAGTACTTC
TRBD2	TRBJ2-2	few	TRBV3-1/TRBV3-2	CASSLAGGPNTGELFF	TGTGCCAGCAGCCTAGCGGGGGGCCCGAACACCGGGGAGCTGTTTTTT
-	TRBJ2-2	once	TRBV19	CASSRSTGELFF	TGTGCCAGTAGCCGGTCGACCGGGGAGCTGTTTTTT
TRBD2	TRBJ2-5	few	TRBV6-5	CASRKLAGGPQTQYF	TGTGCCAGCAGGAAATTAGCGGGAGGGCCGCAGACCCAGTACTTC
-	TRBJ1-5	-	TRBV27	CASSLLAGVNQPQHF	TGTGCCAGCAGTTTATTGGCAGGCGTCAATCAGCCCCAGCATTTT
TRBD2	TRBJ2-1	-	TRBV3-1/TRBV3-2	CASSRTSGASYNEQFF	TGTGCCAGCAGCCGGACTAGCGGTGCCTCCTACAATGAGCAGTTCTTC
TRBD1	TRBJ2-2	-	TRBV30	CAWSGGTANTGELFF	TGTGCCTGGAGTGGGGGGACAGCGAACACCGGGGAGCTGTTTTTT
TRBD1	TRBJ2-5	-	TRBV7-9	CASSPRDREETQYF	TGTGCCAGCAGCCCACGGGACAGGGAAGAGACCCAGTACTTC
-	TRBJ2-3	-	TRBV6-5	CASYQGPSTDTQYF	TGTGCCAGTTATCAGGGGCCTAGCACAGATACGCAGTATTTT
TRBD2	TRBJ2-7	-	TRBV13	CASSPGREGYEQYF	TGTGCCAGCAGCCCCGGGAGGGAAGGGTACGAGCAGTACTTC
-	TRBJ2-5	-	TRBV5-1	CASSDWETQYF	TGCGCCAGCAGCGACTGGGAGACCCAGTACTTC
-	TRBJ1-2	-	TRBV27	CASSLTGVRYGYTF	TGTGCCAGCAGTTTAACCGGGGTTCGGTACGGCTACACCTTC
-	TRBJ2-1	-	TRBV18	CASSSGQTSYNEQFF	TGTGCCAGCTCCTCCGGACAGACCTCCTACAATGAGCAGTTCTTC
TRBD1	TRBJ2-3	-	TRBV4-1	CASSQVPGQGTDTQYF	TGCGCCAGCAGCCAAGTGCCGGGACAGGGCACAGATACGCAGTATTTT
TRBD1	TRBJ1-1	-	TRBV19	CASSPWDRGDTEAFF	TGTGCCAGTAGTCCCTGGGACAGGGGGGACACTGAAGCTTTCTTT
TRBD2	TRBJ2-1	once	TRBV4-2	CASSRSTVSGIIDEQFF	TGTGCCAGCAGCCGATCCACGGTTAGCGGGATTATCGATGAGCAGTTCTTC
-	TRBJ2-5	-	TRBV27	CASSFAGTLQETQYF	TGTGCCAGCAGTTTCGCCGGGACATTACAAGAGACCCAGTACTTC
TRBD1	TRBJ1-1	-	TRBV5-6	CASSQQGSYTEAFF	TGTGCCAGCAGCCAACAGGGGTCGTACACTGAAGCTTTCTTT
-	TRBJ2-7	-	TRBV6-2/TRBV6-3	CASSLTGNAYEQYF	TGTGCCAGCAGTTTAACAGGGAATGCGTACGAGCAGTACTTC
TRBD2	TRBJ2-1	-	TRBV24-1	CATSEYGTSGYNEQFF	TGTGCCACCAGTGAGTACGGGACTAGCGGCTACAATGAGCAGTTCTTC
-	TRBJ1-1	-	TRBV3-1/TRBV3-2	CASSQTGQNTEAFF	TGTGCCAGCAGCCAAACAGGGCAGAACACTGAAGCTTTCTTT
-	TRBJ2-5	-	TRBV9	CASSVGGLLGETQYF	TGTGCCAGCAGCGTTGGAGGACTCCTGGGGGAGACCCAGTACTTC
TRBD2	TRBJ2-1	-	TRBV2	CASSSMAGATAEQFF	TGTGCCAGCAGCTCCATGGCGGGAGCTACGGCTGAGCAGTTCTTC
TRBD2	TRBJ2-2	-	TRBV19	CASSLAGMNTGELFF	TGTGCCAGTAGTTTAGCGGGAATGAACACCGGGGAGCTGTTTTTT
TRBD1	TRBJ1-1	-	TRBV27	CASRPGGSTEAFF	TGTGCCAGCAGGCCAGGGGGGAGCACTGAAGCTTTCTTT
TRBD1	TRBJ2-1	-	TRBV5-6	CASSWQGAISYNEQFF	TGTGCCAGCAGCTGGCAGGGGGCAATATCCTACAATGAGCAGTTCTTC
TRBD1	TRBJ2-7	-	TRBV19	CASRAQGAYEQYF	TGTGCCAGTAGAGCTCAGGGGGCTTACGAGCAGTACTTC
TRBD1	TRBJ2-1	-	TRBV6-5	CASSPGQTYNEQFF	TGTGCCAGCAGCCCGGGACAGACATACAATGAGCAGTTCTTC
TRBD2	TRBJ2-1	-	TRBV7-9	CASMLAGADEQFF	TGTGCCAGCATGTTGGCGGGAGCGGATGAGCAGTTCTTC
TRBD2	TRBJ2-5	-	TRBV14	CASSQLAGGPETQYF	TGTGCCAGCAGCCAACTAGCGGGAGGGCCAGAGACCCAGTACTTC
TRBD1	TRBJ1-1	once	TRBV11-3	CASSDRVRGF	TGTGCCAGCAGCGACAGGGTTAGGGGGTTT
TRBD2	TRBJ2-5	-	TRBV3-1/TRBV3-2	CASSPGLAGETQYF	TGTGCCAGCAGCCCAGGACTAGCGGGAGAGACCCAGTACTTC
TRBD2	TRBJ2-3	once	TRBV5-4	CASSVLAGSTDTQYF	TGTGCCAGCAGCGTCCTAGCGGGAAGCACAGATACGCAGTATTTT
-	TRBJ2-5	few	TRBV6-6	CASSYTLGGSQETQYF	TGTGCCAGCAGTTACACGTTGGGGGGATCACAAGAGACCCAGTACTTC
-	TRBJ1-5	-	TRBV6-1	CASSEGNRGNQPQHF	TGTGCCAGCAGTGAAGGCAACAGGGGCAATCAGCCCCAGCATTTT
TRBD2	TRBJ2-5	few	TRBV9	CASSVEGLAEEETQYF	TGTGCCAGCAGCGTGGAGGGACTAGCGGAAGAAGAGACCCAGTACTTC
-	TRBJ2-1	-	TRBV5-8	CASSLANRNHNEQFF	TGTGCCAGCAGCTTGGCTAACAGAAACCACAATGAGCAGTTCTTC
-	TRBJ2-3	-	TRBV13	CASSLSGELDTQYF	TGTGCCAGCAGCCTGTCGGGGGAGTTAGATACGCAGTATTTT
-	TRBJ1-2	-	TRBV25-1	CASSRDNYGYTF	TGTGCCAGCAGCAGGGATAACTATGGCTACACCTTC
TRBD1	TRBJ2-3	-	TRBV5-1	CASSSRTGGADTQYF	TGCGCCAGCAGCTCACGGACAGGGGGAGCAGATACGCAGTATTTT
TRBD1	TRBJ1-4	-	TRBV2	CASSGGGEDEKLFF	TGTGCCAGCAGTGGAGGGGGCGAGGATGAAAAACTGTTTTTT
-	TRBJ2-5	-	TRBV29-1	CSVDSLKETQYF	TGCAGCGTGGACAGTCTGAAAGAGACCCAGTACTTC
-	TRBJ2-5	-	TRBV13	CASSPEDFKETQYF	TGTGCCAGCAGCCCGGAGGACTTTAAAGAGACCCAGTACTTC
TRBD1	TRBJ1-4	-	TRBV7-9	CASSSSTGWSEKLFF	TGTGCCAGCAGCTCGTCGACAGGGTGGTCTGAAAAACTGTTTTTT
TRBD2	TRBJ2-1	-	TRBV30	CAWSSAGESSYNEQFF	TGTGCCTGGAGTTCTGCGGGGGAGAGCTCCTACAATGAGCAGTTCTTC
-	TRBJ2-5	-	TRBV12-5	CASGLSRARQETQYF	TGTGCTAGTGGTTTGTCGAGGGCACGCCAAGAGACCCAGTACTTC
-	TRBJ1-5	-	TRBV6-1	CASSEHGSNQPQHF	TGTGCCAGCAGTGAACACGGTAGCAATCAGCCCCAGCATTTT
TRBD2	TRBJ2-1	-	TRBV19	CASSTQKGLADYNEQFF	TGTGCCAGTAGTACCCAAAAGGGGCTAGCGGACTACAATGAGCAGTTCTTC
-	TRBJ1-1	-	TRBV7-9	CASSYRGLYEAFF	TGTGCCAGCAGCTACCGAGGCTTATATGAAGCTTTCTTT